This TCR beta chain appears in the sequencing data of a study of blood T cell repertoires in COVID-19. Turning to the study itself: Sites across the United States, Italy and Spain contributed samples from acute and convalescent COVID-19. PBMCs, B-cell-depleted T cells, or T cells provided the cDNA or gDNA that made up the material.

CDR3 length equals 17 residues. Per germline, CDR1 SGHRS and CDR2 YFSETQ. With 3 bases clipped from V and 5 bases from J, the junction kept 11 bases outside the gene matches. Original handling: Amplifying reference gene primers gave estimates of nucleated cell counts. Sequencing was performed with immunoSEQ multiplex PCR; in TCRdb, only in-frame clones are kept and a portion is missing. V, J and clone size are taken as reported in that table, and D and trimming were inferred from the DNA itself. The sample lists around 200,000 clones, roughly 86% occurring once. The receptor comes from a man aged 70 or older with acute or convalescent COVID-19. The sequenced material came from peripheral blood. The chain employs TRBV5-1 and TRBJ2-3, with 11 bases that match TRBD1. CDR3 amino acids: CASSSGQGGLEGDTQYF. Here the CDR3 DNA reads TGCGCCAGCAGCTCGGGACAGGGGGGACTAGAAGGAGATACGCAGTATTTT.